This T cell receptor beta chain came from a study of cytomegalovirus exposure and HLA in healthy donors. The assay was immunoSEQ multiplex PCR, and TCRdb's table has in-frame clones only and misses some. The table shows about 89,000 clones, with approximately 81% occurring only once. This CDR3 has 16 amino acids. The germline gives CDR1 SGHVS, CDR2 FQNEAQ. V was trimmed by 1 base and J by 7 bases, leaving 14 bases between them. The sequence came from a woman in her late teens or twenties in good health and CMV-seropositive. The rearrangement joins TRBV7-8 to TRBJ1-6, with D perhaps matching TRBD1 (6 bases). The sequenced sample consisted of PBMCs. CDR3 sequence reads: CASSLETGYVNSPLHF. CDR3 nucleotide sequence: TGTGCCAGCAGCTTAGAGACAGGATATGTGAATTCACCCCTCCACTTT.